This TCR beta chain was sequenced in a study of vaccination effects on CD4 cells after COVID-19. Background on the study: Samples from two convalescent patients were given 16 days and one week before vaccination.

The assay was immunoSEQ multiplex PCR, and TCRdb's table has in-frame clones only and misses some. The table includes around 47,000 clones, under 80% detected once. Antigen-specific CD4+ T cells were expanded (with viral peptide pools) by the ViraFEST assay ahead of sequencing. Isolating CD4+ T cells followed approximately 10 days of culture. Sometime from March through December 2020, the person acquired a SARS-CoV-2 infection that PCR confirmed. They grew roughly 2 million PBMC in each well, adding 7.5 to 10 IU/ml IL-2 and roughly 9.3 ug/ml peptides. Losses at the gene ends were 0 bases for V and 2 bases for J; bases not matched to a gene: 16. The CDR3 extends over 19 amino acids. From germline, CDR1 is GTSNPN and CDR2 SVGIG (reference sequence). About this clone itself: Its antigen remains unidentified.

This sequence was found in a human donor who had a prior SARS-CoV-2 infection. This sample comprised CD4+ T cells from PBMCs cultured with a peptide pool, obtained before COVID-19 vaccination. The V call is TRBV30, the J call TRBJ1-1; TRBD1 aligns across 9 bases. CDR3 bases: TGTGCCTGGAGTGTATATTGGGTAGACAGGGGGATTTTTAACACTGAAGCTTTCTTT. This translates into CAWSVYWVDRGIFNTEAFF.